This TCR beta chain was captured by sequencing in a study of technical replicates of blood from a handful of donors (dated by TCRdb to between 2016 and 2019). Receptor libraries were prepared by the immunoSEQ multiplex PCR assay. TCRdb carries this immuneACCESS record with in-frame sequences only. Its versions omit some clonotypes, under half of them owing to an unresolved V gene in the studies checked, with the rest unexplained. The sample table records approximately 53,000 clones; 90% to 96% of these occur just once. The ten largest clonotypes hold 0.39% of the sample. V is trimmed back by 4 bases and J by 1 base, and the junction contains 11 bases that no gene match accounts for. Measured from the cysteine to the phenylalanine, the CDR3 is 17 residues long. The read is trimmed to its CDR3 DNA, 51 bases read in frame from base 1. According to the germline V gene, CDR1 reads SGHRS and CDR2 reads YFSETQ.

Points on this clone: The antigen this receptor binds is unknown. Qualities for individual bases were not recorded, and no much larger clone is one base off.

The chain is made from TRBV5-1 and TRBJ1-5; 7 bases in between match TRBD1. The sequence derives from a human donor in good health. The source material was T cells isolated from PBMCs. The sequenced DNA: TGCGCCAGCAGCCCAGGAGGGGCCAGGGGGAGCAATCAGCCCCAGCATTTT. Its protein is CASSPGGARGSNQPQHF.